One and the same sample provided the 27 T cell receptor beta chains below, sequenced in a study of blood T cells in healthy people across ages. A sample-barcoded 5' primer and a J-beta primer mix were used in a second PCR of about 7 to 12 cycles. TCRdb recomputed calls from the 5' RACE reads with MiXCR, one row per CDR3 protein. In the table there are around 940,000 distinct CDR3 sequences, approximately 50% of which are singletons. The specimen was blood. The receptors come from a woman aged 55-70 years in good health.

This clonotype was recorded only once. The chain employs TRBV24-1 and TRBJ1-2; a possible D gene is TRBD1 (6 bases). Deletions cut 6 bases from V and 3 bases from J, with 16 bases between. The CDR3 is 15 residues long. CDR1 and CDR2 (germline): KGHDR, SFDVKD. This chain's CDR3 is CATSSRGQGHYGYTF. CDR3 DNA sequence: TGTGCCACCAGTTCCCGGGGGCAAGGGCACTATGGCTACACCTTC.

This chain uses TRBV28 with TRBJ1-6; D is undetermined. The CDR3 spans 13 residues. Germline CDR1 reads MDHEN; CDR2 reads SYDVKM. The germline V and J ends were trimmed by 5 bases and 10 bases, with 12 bases remaining between them. The CDR3 sequence: CASSGIQVSPLHF. The CDR3 DNA sequence: TGTGCCAGCAGTGGGATACAAGTCTCACCCCTCCACTTT.

This clonotype showed up just once. The chain carries TRBV5-1 and TRBJ2-1; D remains unclear. V lost 1 base and J 5 bases, leaving 7 bases between the germline ends. Germline V gene lookup returns CDR1 SGHRS and CDR2 YFSETQ. The CDR3 runs to 13 residues. The CDR3 region is CASSLFVDNEQFF. The CDR3 bases are TGCGCCAGCAGCTTGTTCGTGGACAATGAGCAGTTCTTC.

This clonotype occurred a few times. The chain couples TRBV4-1 to TRBJ1-2; possibly TRBD1 for D (5 bases). V lost 1 base and J lost 5, with 14 bases in between. This CDR3 is 15 amino acids long. Germline V gene sequence: CDR1 MGHRA, CDR2 YSYEKL. The CDR3 nucleotides read TGCGCCAGCAGCCAAGTGTCAGGGAGTGAGTATGGCTACACCTTC. This encodes CASSQVSGSEYGYTF.

The V and J genes are TRBV20-1 and TRBJ1-2; 7 bases map to TRBD1. J lost 4 bases, V lost 6 bases, and 2 bases had no gene match. This CDR3 has 11 amino acids. Germline values: CDR1 DFQATT, CDR2 SNEGSKA (reference sequence). The CDR3 reads CSASGGYGYTF. DNA of the CDR3: TGCAGTGCGTCAGGGGGCTATGGCTACACCTTC.

Only a few counts were recorded for this clonotype. The CDR3 loop reads CASRPIVGSTEAFF. The CDR3 DNA reads as TGTGCCAGCAGGCCAATCGTAGGTTCCACTGAAGCTTTCTTT. This rearrangement joins TRBV7-3 to TRBJ1-1; D remains ambiguous. Trimming shortened V by 6 bases and J by 4 bases, and 15 bases separated the two germline ends. Germline values: CDR1 SGHTA, CDR2 FQGTGA. This CDR3 is built from 14 residues.

In this sample, this clonotype turned up a few times. The chain links TRBV28 to TRBJ2-1; D is ambiguous. Looked up from germline, CDR1 is MDHEN and CDR2 is SYDVKM. Trimming cost V 3 bases and J 4 bases, with 13 bases left between them. CDR3 length: 15 amino acids. This chain's CDR3 is CASSFLSLDYNEQFF. The CDR3 region has the DNA TGTGCCAGCAGTTTTCTCAGCCTTGATTACAATGAGCAGTTCTTC.

On this clonotype: A read error may explain this, as a much larger clone is one base away. The rearrangement links TRBV4-1 to TRBJ2-5; the D gene is possibly TRBD2 (5 bases). CDR1 and CDR2 from the germline V gene are MGHRA and YSYEKL. The CDR3 runs to 15 residues. The CDR3 here is CASSQAVAPQGTQYF. The CDR3 DNA is TGCGCCAGCAGCCAAGCGGTAGCGCCGCAAGGGACCCAGTACTTC.

This clonotype appeared a single time. It may be a read error: a sequence one base away is much more abundant. This sequence joins TRBV29-1 and TRBJ2-2, with TRBD1 identical over 7 bases. This CDR3 has 15 residues. CDR1 and CDR2 (germline): SQVTM, ANQGSEA. In DNA form, the CDR3 reads TGCAGCGTTGGATACAGGGGCCTCGACACCGGGGAGCCGTTTTTT. Translation gives CSVGYRGLDTGEPFF.

This clonotype was counted a few times. V and J are TRBV29-1 and TRBJ2-3; no reliable D call. In germline, CDR1 is SQVTM, CDR2 ANQGSEA. V was pared by 0 bases and J by 1 base, with 20 bases between. This CDR3 is built from 18 residues. CDR3 sequence reads: CSVEDLESAGYGTDTQYF. The CDR3 DNA is TGCAGCGTTGAAGATCTTGAATCGGCCGGATATGGCACAGATACGCAGTATTTT.

The chain carries TRBV7-2 and TRBJ2-7, with D possibly being TRBD1 (6 bases). Germline values: CDR1 SGHTA, CDR2 FQGNSA. The CDR3 loop spans 15 amino acids. Trimming took 3 bases from V and 0 from J, leaving 12 bases between them. DNA of the CDR3: TGTGCCAGCAGCTTGCGGCCAGGGGACTCCTACGAGCAGTACTTC. It specifies CASSLRPGDSYEQYF.

This clonotype was counted only a few times. This chain links TRBV7-9 with TRBJ2-7; possibly TRBD1 for D (6 bases). V lost 5 bases and J 7 bases, leaving 15 bases between the germline ends. Germline lookup yields CDR1 SEHNR and CDR2 FQNEAQ (reference sequence). CDR3 length equals 13 residues. The CDR3 reads CASSPRGLTEQYF. CDR3 nucleotides: TGTGCCAGCAGCCCAAGGGGGTTGACGGAGCAGTACTTC.

Of note for this clonotype: The junction does not match germline at one end; this may be a read error. The genes are TRBV7-9 and TRBJ1-1; D is uncertain. The CDR3 has 16 amino acids. Germline CDR1 and CDR2: SEHNR and FQNEAQ (reference sequence). The CDR3 bases are TGTGCCTGCAGCCCCGACTCGTTTGTCGGGAACACTGAAGCTTTCTTT. Translated: CACSPDSFVGNTEAFF.

The gene calls are TRBV6-2 or TRBV6-3 and TRBJ2-1, with a weak D call TRBD1 (6 bases). The J call may be mistaken, given a closer DNA end match to TRBJ2-7. The CDR3 length is 12 residues. The germline V gene has CDR1 MNHEY and CDR2 SVGEGT. The CDR3 DNA follows: TGTGCCAGCATGGACAGCTACAATGAGCAGTACTTC. Protein product: CASMDSYNEQYF.

Only one count was recorded for this clonotype. The J gene is TRBJ1-6, the V gene TRBV10-3; D is uncertain. With 4 bases removed from V and 5 bases from J, the gap between germline ends came to 12 bases. The CDR3 length is 15 residues. Germline assignment: CDR1 ENHRY and CDR2 SYGVKD. CDR3 sequence: CAISGEGGDNSPLHF. In DNA form, the CDR3 reads TGTGCCATCAGTGGGGAAGGTGGCGATAATTCACCCCTCCACTTT.

This clonotype occurred a few times. The CDR3 protein is CASSQSSWAIGNDEQFF. CDR3 DNA sequence: TGTGCCAGCAGCCAATCCTCCTGGGCCATAGGGAACGATGAGCAGTTCTTC. The chain employs TRBV4-2 and TRBJ2-1; no firm D call. This CDR3 spans 17 amino acids. The germline V gene encodes CDR1 LGHNA and CDR2 YNFKEQ. Trimming took 2 bases from V and 8 from J, leaving 22 bases between them.

V is TRBV6-5 and J is TRBJ2-7; 8 bases agree with TRBD1. Trimming cost V 3 bases and J 2 bases; bases outside gene matches: 24. CDR1 is MNHEY, CDR2 SVGAGI, per germline. The CDR3 consists of 21 residues. In DNA, the CDR3 is TGTGCCAGCAGTTATGACCCCAGTGGACAGGGCATTATCACGCTCCCCTACGAGCAGTACTTC. It encodes CASSYDPSGQGIITLPYEQYF.

In DNA form, the CDR3 reads TGTGCCAGCAGCAGCCAAAACAGGGTTGGGAATGAGCAGTTCTTC. Translating gives CASSSQNRVGNEQFF. The J gene is TRBJ2-1, the V gene TRBV6-5; a weak D match, TRBD1 (6 bases). Trimming removed 6 bases from V and 7 bases from J, with 19 bases in between. The CDR3 is 15 residues long. Germline lookup yields CDR1 MNHEY and CDR2 SVGAGI.

The chain joins TRBV29-1 to TRBJ1-2, with D perhaps matching TRBD1 (6 bases). The CDR3 has 14 amino acids. Trimming took 7 bases from V and 4 from J, leaving 19 bases between them. The germline V gene encodes CDR1 SQVTM and CDR2 ANQGSEA. This chain's CDR3 is CSEGPRGSTYGYTF. The CDR3, as DNA: TGCAGCGAGGGCCCCAGGGGTAGTACCTATGGCTACACCTTC.

This rearrangement joins TRBV6-5 to TRBJ1-1, with D possibly being TRBD1 (5 bases). V dropped 5 bases and J dropped 3 bases, with 10 bases sitting between them. Per the germline V gene, CDR1 is MNHEY and CDR2 is SVGAGI. The CDR3 is made up of 13 amino acids. The chain's CDR3 is CASSERQYTEAFF. The CDR3, as DNA: TGTGCCAGCAGTGAAAGACAGTACACTGAAGCTTTCTTT.

V is TRBV27 and J is TRBJ2-5; weak D call: TRBD2 (6 bases). Germline-derived CDR1 and CDR2 are MNHEY and SMNVEV (reference sequence). Between the trimmed V and J ends, which lost 2 bases and 3 bases, there was a span of 10 bases. The CDR3 has 14 residues. CDR3 sequence reads: CASSLVGGEETQYF. The DNA for the CDR3 is TGTGCCAGCAGTTTAGTCGGGGGAGAAGAGACCCAGTACTTC.

The chain combines TRBV7-9 with TRBJ2-1, with 7 bases matching TRBD2. In germline, CDR1 is SEHNR, CDR2 FQNEAQ (reference sequence). Losses at the gene ends were 6 bases for V and 0 bases for J; bases not matched to a gene: 8. This CDR3 has 16 amino acids. This chain's CDR3 is CASSMAGGSSYNEQFF. The DNA for the CDR3 is TGTGCCAGCAGTATGGCGGGCGGGAGCTCCTACAATGAGCAGTTCTTC.

This chain uses TRBV5-1 with TRBJ2-3; D is undetermined. This CDR3 is 17 amino acids long. V was shortened by 0 bases and J by 0 bases, with 14 bases between the two germline ends. Germline V gene sequence: CDR1 SGHRS, CDR2 YFSETQ. The CDR3 DNA follows: TGCGCCAGCAGCTTGGTGGCAGGATCTACTAGCACAGATACGCAGTATTTT. It encodes CASSLVAGSTSTDTQYF. Full variable domain (outside the CDR3, taken from reference TRBV5-1 and TRBJ2-3): KAGVTQTPRYLIKTRGQQVTLSCSPISGHRSVSWYQQTPGQGLQFLFEYFSETQRNKGNFPGRFSGRQFSNSRSEMNVSTLELGDSALYLCASSLVAGSTSTDTQYFGPGTRLTVL.

This clonotype was recorded a few times. This chain joins TRBV7-3 and TRBJ2-7; a weak D match, TRBD1 (5 bases). Between the trimmed V and J ends, which lost 4 bases and 3 bases, there was a span of 10 bases. Germline CDR1 and CDR2: SGHTA and FQGTGA. The CDR3 contains 13 residues. The CDR3 spells CASSSQGDYEQYF. The DNA for the CDR3 is TGTGCCAGCAGCTCGCAAGGGGACTACGAGCAGTACTTC.

A remark on this clonotype: The junction departs from germline at one end; a sequencing error may be responsible. This rearrangement joins TRBV4-3 to TRBJ2-3; the D gene is possibly TRBD1 (5 bases). The germline CDR1 and CDR2 sequences are LGHNA and YSLEER. The CDR3 contains 19 residues. CDR3 sequence: CASSQDLVGRAGATGTQYF. CDR3 DNA sequence: TGCGCCAGCAGCCAAGATCTGGTAGGCAGAGCAGGAGCCACAGGTACGCAGTATTTT.

The gene calls are TRBV27 and TRBJ1-5, with D perhaps TRBD1 (5 bases). Germline V gene sequence: CDR1 MNHEY, CDR2 SMNVEV (reference sequence). CDR3 size: 17 residues. V lost 6 bases, J lost 3 bases, and 21 bases lay in between. This CDR3 reads CASRPFGALTLNQPQHF. The CDR3 DNA reads as TGTGCCAGCAGGCCCTTCGGGGCTCTGACCCTCAATCAGCCCCAGCATTTT.

The genes are TRBV28 and TRBJ1-2; D remains unclear. The CDR3 loop spans 16 amino acids. The V and J ends lost 1 base and 5 bases respectively, with 17 bases between them. CDR1 and CDR2 (germline): MDHEN, SYDVKM. CDR3 sequence: CASSLFGSGRGYGYTF. The CDR3 DNA is TGTGCCAGCAGTTTATTTGGTTCGGGTCGGGGATATGGCTACACCTTC.